The entry that follows covers one T cell receptor (beta chain) sequence. Antigen specificity is unknown. Trimming took 6 bases from V and 7 from J, leaving 15 bases between them. The CDR3 is 14 residues long. Germline-derived CDR1 and CDR2 are KGHSH and LQKENI. Clones were sequenced by immunoSEQ multiplex PCR, and TCRdb holds only the in-frame ones, with some missing. The data show 100,000 to 150,000 clones, about 88% seen once. The data stem from a study of identifying expanded T cells in peripheral blood. Study outcomes and limitations: Clone count variance between approximately two-week samples rose with total template count. About 1.2 clones differed between technical replicates, versus roughly 17 and 20 over time.

This receptor was obtained from a person between 18 and 75 years old in good health. The sequenced material came from blood. The chain carries TRBV18 and TRBJ1-4; D gene ambiguous. This CDR3 reads CASSPSPRSEKLFF. In nucleotides, the CDR3 is TGTGCCAGCTCCCCGTCCCCGAGGAGTGAAAAACTGTTTTTT.